This TCR beta chain came from a study of shared clonotypes between healthy human individuals. Each cell subset's genomic DNA was divided evenly among several immunoSEQ plates. Assay: immunoSEQ multiplex PCR; the TCRdb copy retains only in-frame clones and omits some. The sample holds some 2,500,000 clones, 93% seen once. Trimming took 1 base from V and 7 from J; bases not matched to a gene: 9. This CDR3 spans 16 amino acids. Germline lookup yields CDR1 LGHNA and CDR2 YSLEER. CD45RA+ naive and CD45RA-negative memory subsets were separated from CD4+ cells. Input material: naive CD4+ T cells from PBMCs. Subset noted: CD45RA+ positively selected. V is TRBV4-3 and J is TRBJ1-5; 8 bases fit TRBD1. The origin of this receptor is a man aged 18 to 29 in good health. Some clones in this sample may be carry-over from other donors' samples. The DNA for the CDR3 is TGCGCCAGCAGCCAAGTGGCAGGGGGCGGGAGCCAGCCCCAGCATTTT. It codes for CASSQVAGGGSQPQHF.